This entry is about one T cell receptor (beta chain). The data derive from a study of T cell changes during pregnancy in multiple sclerosis. Assay used: immunoSEQ multiplex PCR; TCRdb lists only in-frame clones, some missing. In the table there are roughly 35,000 clones, 90% to 95% of which are singletons. Between the trimmed V and J ends, which lost 4 bases and 0 bases, there was a span of 9 bases. CDR1 and CDR2 (germline): MNHEY, SVGAGI. This CDR3 contains 14 residues. The source material was CD4+ T cells from peripheral blood mononuclear cells, sampled after pregnancy. The genes are TRBV6-5 and TRBJ1-2; D is ambiguous. The origin of this receptor is a female donor with multiple sclerosis, enrolled in a pregnancy study. CDR3 region: CASSLRISNYGYTF. The CDR3 bases are TGTGCCAGCAGTTTGCGGATTTCTAACTATGGCTACACCTTC.